A single sample is the source of the 2 T cell receptor beta chains below, sequenced in a study of CD8 T cells in ankylosing spondylitis. Broader study findings: About 8 highly homologous variants formed a TCR beta motif that appeared characteristic of ankylosing spondylitis blood.

Their cognate antigens are unknown. TCRdb reprocessed the 5' RACE reads with MiXCR, giving one entry per CDR3 protein. The sample holds 800,000 to 900,000 distinct CDR3 sequences, roughly 12% seen once. Sequencing was performed on blood, either unsorted or a sorted T cell fraction (not recorded which). All receptors derive from a male donor with ankylosing spondylitis.

There are a few counts of this clonotype. V is TRBV20-1 and J is TRBJ1-5, with TRBD1 matching 7 bases. The V and J ends lost 5 bases and 8 bases, in that order; junction bases with no gene match: 12. Germline CDR1 is DFQATT and CDR2 is SNEGSKA (reference sequence). The CDR3 covers 14 residues. CDR3 in DNA: TGCAGTGCTGGAGGAGACAGGGATCTCGAGCCCCAGCATTTT. It yields the protein CSAGGDRDLEPQHF.

This clonotype was detected a few times. The chain recombines TRBV20-1 with TRBJ1-4, with D hard to call. The CDR3 spans 13 residues. The germline gives CDR1 DFQATT, CDR2 SNEGSKA (reference sequence). Trimming pared 4 bases from V and 2 bases from J, leaving 8 bases between. The DNA of the CDR3 is TGCAGTGCTATAGCTGGGACTAATGAAAAACTGTTTTTT. Protein sequence: CSAIAGTNEKLFF.